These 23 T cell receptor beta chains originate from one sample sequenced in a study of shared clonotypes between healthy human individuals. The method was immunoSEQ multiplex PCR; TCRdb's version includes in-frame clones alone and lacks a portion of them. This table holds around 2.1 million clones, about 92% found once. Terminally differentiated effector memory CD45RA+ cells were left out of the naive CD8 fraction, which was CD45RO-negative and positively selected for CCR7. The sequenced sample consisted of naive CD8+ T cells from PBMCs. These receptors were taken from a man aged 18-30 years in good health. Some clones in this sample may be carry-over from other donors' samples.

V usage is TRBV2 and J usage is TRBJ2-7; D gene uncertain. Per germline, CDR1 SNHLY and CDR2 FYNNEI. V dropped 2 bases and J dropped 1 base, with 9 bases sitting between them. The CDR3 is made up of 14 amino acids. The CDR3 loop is CASSEWGRSYEQYF. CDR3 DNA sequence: TGTGCCAGCAGTGAATGGGGTAGGTCCTACGAGCAGTACTTC.

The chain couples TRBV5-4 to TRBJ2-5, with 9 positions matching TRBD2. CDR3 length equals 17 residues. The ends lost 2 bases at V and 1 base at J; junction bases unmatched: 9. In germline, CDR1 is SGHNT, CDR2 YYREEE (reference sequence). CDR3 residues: CASSFSGRSGSQETQYF. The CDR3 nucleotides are TGTGCCAGCAGCTTTAGCGGGAGAAGCGGGAGCCAAGAGACCCAGTACTTC.

For the CDR3, the DNA is TGTGCCACCAGACAGGGGGAATTCACAGATACGCAGTATTTT. Amino acids: CATRQGEFTDTQYF. This chain links TRBV19 with TRBJ2-3; 9 bases match TRBD1. V was clipped by 10 bases and J by 2 bases; unmatched bases: 7. The CDR3 loop spans 14 amino acids. Per the germline V gene, CDR1 is LNHDA and CDR2 is SQIVND (reference sequence).

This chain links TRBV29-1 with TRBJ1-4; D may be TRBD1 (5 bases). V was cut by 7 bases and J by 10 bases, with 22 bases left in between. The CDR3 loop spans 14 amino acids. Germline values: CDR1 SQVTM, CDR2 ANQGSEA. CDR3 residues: CSAGKDTGWGKLFF. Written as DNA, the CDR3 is TGCAGCGCCGGGAAGGACACCGGGTGGGGAAAACTGTTTTTT. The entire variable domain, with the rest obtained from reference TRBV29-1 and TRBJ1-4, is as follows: SAVISQKPSRDICQRGTSLTIQCQVDSQVTMMFWYRQQPGQSLTLIATANQGSEATYESGFVIDKFPISRPNLTFSTLTVSNMSPEDSSIYLCSAGKDTGWGKLFFGSGTQLSVL.

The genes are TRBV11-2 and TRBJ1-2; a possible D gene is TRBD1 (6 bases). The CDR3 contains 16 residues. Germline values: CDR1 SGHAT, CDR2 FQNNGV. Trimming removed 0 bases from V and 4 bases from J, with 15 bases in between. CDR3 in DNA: TGTGCCAGCAGCTTAGATGTAACAGGGCGAGTCTATGGCTACACCTTC. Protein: CASSLDVTGRVYGYTF.

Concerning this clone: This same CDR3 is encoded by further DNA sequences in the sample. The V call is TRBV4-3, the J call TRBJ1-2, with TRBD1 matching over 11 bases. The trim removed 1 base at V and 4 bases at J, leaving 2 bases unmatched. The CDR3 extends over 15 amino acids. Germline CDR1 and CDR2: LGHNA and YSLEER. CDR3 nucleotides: TGCGCCAGCAGCCAAGGGACAGGGGGCGGCTATGGCTACACCTTC. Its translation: CASSQGTGGGYGYTF.

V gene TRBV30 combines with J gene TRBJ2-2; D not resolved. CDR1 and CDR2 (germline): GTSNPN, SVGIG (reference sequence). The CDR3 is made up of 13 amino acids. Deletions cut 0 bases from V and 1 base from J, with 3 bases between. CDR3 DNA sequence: TGTGCCTGGAGTGTAATGAACACCGGGGAGCTGTTTTTT. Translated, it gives CAWSVMNTGELFF.

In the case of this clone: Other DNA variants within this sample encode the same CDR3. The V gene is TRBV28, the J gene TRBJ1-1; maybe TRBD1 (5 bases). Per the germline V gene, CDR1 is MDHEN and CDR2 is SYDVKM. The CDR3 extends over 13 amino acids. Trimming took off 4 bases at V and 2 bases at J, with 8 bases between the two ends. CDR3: CASSSTENTEAFF. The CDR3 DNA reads TGTGCCAGCAGTTCGACAGAAAACACTGAAGCTTTCTTT.

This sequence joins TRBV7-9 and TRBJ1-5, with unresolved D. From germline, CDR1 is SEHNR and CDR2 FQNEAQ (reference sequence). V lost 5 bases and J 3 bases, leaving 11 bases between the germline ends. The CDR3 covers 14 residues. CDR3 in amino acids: CASSHSSLNQPQHF. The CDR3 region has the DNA TGTGCCAGCAGCCACAGTAGCCTCAATCAGCCCCAGCATTTT.

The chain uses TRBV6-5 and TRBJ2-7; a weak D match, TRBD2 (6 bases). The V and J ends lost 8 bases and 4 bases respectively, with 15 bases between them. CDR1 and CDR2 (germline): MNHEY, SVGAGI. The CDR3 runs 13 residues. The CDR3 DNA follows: TGTGCCAGCTTTGGGGACTTCGGATACGAGCAGTACTTC. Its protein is CASFGDFGYEQYF.

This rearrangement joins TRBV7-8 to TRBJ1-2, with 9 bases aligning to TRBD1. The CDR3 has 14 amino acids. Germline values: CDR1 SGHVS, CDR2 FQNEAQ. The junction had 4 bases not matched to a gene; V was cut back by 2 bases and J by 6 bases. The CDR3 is CASSLLGQGNGYTF. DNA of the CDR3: TGTGCCAGCAGCTTACTGGGACAGGGAAATGGCTACACCTTC. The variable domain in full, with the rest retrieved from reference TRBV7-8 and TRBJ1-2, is GAGVSQSPRYKVAKRGQDVALRCDPISGHVSLFWYQQALGQGPEFLTYFQNEAQLDKSGLPSDRFFAERPEGSVSTLKIQRTQQEDSAVYLCASSLLGQGNGYTFGSGTRLTVV.

The CDR3 protein is CASSQDRAREIPPDTQYF. The CDR3 DNA follows: TGCGCCAGCAGCCAAGATCGGGCGCGGGAGATCCCCCCAGATACGCAGTATTTT. The V gene is TRBV4-3, the J gene TRBJ2-3; 7 bases fit TRBD2. V was pared by 0 bases and J by 4 bases, with 13 bases of the junction left unmatched. CDR1 is LGHNA, CDR2 YSLEER, per germline. This CDR3 region has 18 residues.

For the CDR3, the DNA is TGTGCCAGCAGCATAGCCACACCAGGGACCCAGTACTTC. This translates into CASSIATPGTQYF. The genes are TRBV7-3 and TRBJ2-5, with no clear D. This CDR3 comprises 13 residues. V was cut by 5 bases and J by 7 bases, with 14 bases left in between. Germline V gene lookup returns CDR1 SGHTA and CDR2 FQGTGA.

In nucleotides, the CDR3 is TGTGCTAGTGGTTTCTCGAGACAGGGGGTTAACACCGGGGAGCTGTTTTTT. The encoded protein is CASGFSRQGVNTGELFF. V is TRBV12-5 and J is TRBJ2-2, with 9 bases matching TRBD1. CDR1 is LGHNT and CDR2 is FRNRAP in the germline V gene. CDR3 size: 17 residues. V lost 3 bases to trimming and J lost 2 bases; unmatched junction nucleotides: 7.

CDR3 sequence reads: CASSLSGGQPQHF. The CDR3 region has the DNA TGTGCCAGCAGCCTATCCGGGGGACAGCCCCAGCATTTT. This sequence joins TRBV5-6 and TRBJ1-5, with D possibly being TRBD1 (5 bases). The V end was cut by 4 bases, the J end by 7 bases, with 12 bases between. The CDR3 has 13 amino acids. Germline V gene sequence: CDR1 SGHDT, CDR2 YYEEEE.

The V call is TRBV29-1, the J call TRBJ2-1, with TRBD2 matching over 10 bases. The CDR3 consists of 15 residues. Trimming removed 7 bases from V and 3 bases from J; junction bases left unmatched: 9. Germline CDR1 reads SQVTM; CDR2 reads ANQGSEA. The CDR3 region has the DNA TGCAGCGCCCTGGCAGCGGGAGGGATCTACAATGAGCAGTTCTTC. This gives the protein CSALAAGGIYNEQFF.

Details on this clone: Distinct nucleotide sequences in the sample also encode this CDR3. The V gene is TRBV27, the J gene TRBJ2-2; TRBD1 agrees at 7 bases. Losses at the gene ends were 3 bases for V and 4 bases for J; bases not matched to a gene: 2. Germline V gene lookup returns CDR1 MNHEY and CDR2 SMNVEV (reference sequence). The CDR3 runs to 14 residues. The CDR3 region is CASSFTGATGELFF. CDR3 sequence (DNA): TGTGCCAGCAGTTTTACAGGGGCCACCGGGGAGCTGTTTTTT.

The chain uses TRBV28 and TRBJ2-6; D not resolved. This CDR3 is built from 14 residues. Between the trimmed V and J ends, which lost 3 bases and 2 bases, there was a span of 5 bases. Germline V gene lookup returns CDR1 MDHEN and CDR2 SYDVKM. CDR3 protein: CASSFSTGANVLTF. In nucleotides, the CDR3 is TGTGCCAGCAGTTTTAGTACTGGGGCCAACGTCCTGACTTTC.

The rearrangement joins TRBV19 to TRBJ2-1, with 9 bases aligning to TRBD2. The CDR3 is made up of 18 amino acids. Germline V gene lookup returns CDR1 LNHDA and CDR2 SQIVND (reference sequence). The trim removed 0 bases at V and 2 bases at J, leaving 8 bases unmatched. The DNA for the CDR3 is TGTGCCAGTAGTATAGAATTTGAGACTAGCGGTACCTACAATGAGCAGTTCTTC. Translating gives CASSIEFETSGTYNEQFF.

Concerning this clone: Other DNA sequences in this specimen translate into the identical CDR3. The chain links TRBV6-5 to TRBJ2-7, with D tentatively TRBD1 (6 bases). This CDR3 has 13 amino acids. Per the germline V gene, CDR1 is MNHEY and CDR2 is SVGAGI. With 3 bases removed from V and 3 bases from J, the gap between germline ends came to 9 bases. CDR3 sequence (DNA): TGTGCCAGCAGTTATGGCAGGGGCTACGAGCAGTACTTC. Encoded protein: CASSYGRGYEQYF.

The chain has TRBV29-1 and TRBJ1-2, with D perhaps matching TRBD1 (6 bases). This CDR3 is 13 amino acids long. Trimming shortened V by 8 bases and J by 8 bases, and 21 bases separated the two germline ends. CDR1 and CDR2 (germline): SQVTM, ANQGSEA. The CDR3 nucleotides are TGCAGCCATAAAACCGCAGGGGCTGGAGGCTACACCTTC. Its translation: CSHKTAGAGGYTF. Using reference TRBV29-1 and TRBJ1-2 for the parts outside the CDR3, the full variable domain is SAVISQKPSRDICQRGTSLTIQCQVDSQVTMMFWYRQQPGQSLTLIATANQGSEATYESGFVIDKFPISRPNLTFSTLTVSNMSPEDSSIYLCSHKTAGAGGYTFGSGTRLTVV.

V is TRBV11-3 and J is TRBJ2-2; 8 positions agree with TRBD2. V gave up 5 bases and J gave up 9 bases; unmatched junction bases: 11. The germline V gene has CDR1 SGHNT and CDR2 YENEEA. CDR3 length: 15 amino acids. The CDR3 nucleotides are TGTGCCAGCAGCCTTGCTAGCGGGCCCACGAGGGAGCTGTTTTTT. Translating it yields CASSLASGPTRELFF.

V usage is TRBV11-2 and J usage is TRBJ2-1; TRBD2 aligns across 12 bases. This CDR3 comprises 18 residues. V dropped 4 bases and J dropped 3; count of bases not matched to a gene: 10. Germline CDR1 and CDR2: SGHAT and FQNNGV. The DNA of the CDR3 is TGTGCCAGCAGCTCCCCTAGCGGGAGGGCCTTCTACTACAATGAGCAGTTCTTC. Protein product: CASSSPSGRAFYYNEQFF.